This TCR beta chain comes out of a study of lymphopenia after photon versus proton radiotherapy. Overall study findings and caveats: Photon-treated patients lost naive T cells and TCR diversity; proton-treated stayed stable.

On this clone itself: Its specificity is unknown.

Assay used: immunoSEQ multiplex PCR; TCRdb lists only in-frame clones, some missing. The sample has tens of thousands of clones; roughly nine tenths are singletons. The TCR sequence derives from a woman in her thirties or forties with cholangiocarcinoma. This specimen was peripheral blood, taken from a patient treated with photon-based radiotherapy.

This CDR3 is CASSFSTGPTRMNTEAFF. CDR3 nucleotides: TGCGCCAGCAGCTTCTCTACAGGACCCACCCGTATGAACACTGAAGCTTTCTTT. The chain couples TRBV5-1 to TRBJ1-1, with D possibly being TRBD1 (5 bases). V was trimmed by 2 bases and J by 0 bases, leaving 20 bases between them. This CDR3 has 18 amino acids. The germline CDR1 and CDR2 sequences are SGHRS and YFSETQ.